Listed below are T cell receptor beta chains from one sample, sequenced in a study of CD8 T cells in Susac syndrome. Using its own MiXCR run on the immunoSEQ multiplex PCR reads, TCRdb lists one record per CDR3 protein. In the table there are under 25,000 distinct CDR3 sequences, about 92% of which are singletons. The material sequenced was CD8+ T cells from PBMCs. The receptors derive from a human donor in good health. Both conserved end residues are part of each CDR3. The D gene is left open where the match is weak. Not all rows give a size; the values are once, few, many and, for expanded clones, a class.

V,size,D,J,CDR3,DNA
TRBV7-6,.,TRBD1,TRBJ2-3,CASSSGTGRADTQYF,TGTGCCAGCAGCTCCGGGACAGGGAGGGCAGATACGCAGTATTTT
TRBV6-5,.,.,TRBJ2-5,CASSTLEGPGGQYF,TGTGCCAGCAGTACATTAGAAGGTCCGGGCGGGCAGTACTTC
TRBV23-1,.,.,TRBJ1-4,CASQPNGAGEHEKLFF,TGCGCCAGCCAACCGAATGGGGCAGGGGAACATGAAAAACTGTTTTTT
TRBV19,.,.,TRBJ1-2,CASSMWTAASNYGYTF,TGTGCCAGTAGTATGTGGACAGCCGCTAGTAACTATGGCTACACCTTC
TRBV10-2,.,.,TRBJ2-5,CASSRTNQETQYF,TGCGCCAGCAGTCGAACCAACCAAGAGACCCAGTACTTC
TRBV7-9,once,TRBD1,TRBJ1-2,CASDQGADSYGYTF,TGTGCCTCCGATCAGGGGGCGGATAGCTATGGCTACACCTTC
TRBV28,.,TRBD1,TRBJ1-2,CASSLQGAEDYTF,TGTGCCAGCAGTTTACAGGGGGCAGAAGACTACACCTTC
TRBV7-9,.,.,TRBJ1-1,CASSPAGETEAFF,TGTGCCAGCAGCCCCGCCGGGGAGACTGAAGCTTTCTTT
TRBV16,.,.,TRBJ1-1,CASSPLDTEAFF,TGTGCCAGCAGCCCCCTGGACACTGAAGCTTTCTTT
TRBV6-6,.,.,TRBJ1-1,CASILQGVAFF,TGTGCCAGCATCTTACAGGGTGTAGCTTTCTTT
TRBV2,.,TRBD1,TRBJ1-2,CASSDRDSALNGYTF,TGTGCCAGCAGTGACCGGGACAGCGCCCTGAATGGCTACACCTTC
TRBV5-1,.,.,TRBJ2-1,CASSSRFGQASYNEQFF,TGCGCCAGCAGCTCGCGATTCGGGCAGGCCTCCTACAATGAGCAGTTCTTC
TRBV9,.,.,TRBJ1-1,CASSAYSGKGEAFF,TGTGCCAGCAGCGCCTACTCGGGTAAGGGTGAAGCTTTCTTT
TRBV5-1,once,TRBD1,TRBJ2-2,CASSFPTGGTGELFF,TGCGCCAGCAGCTTTCCGACAGGGGGGACCGGGGAGCTGTTTTTT
TRBV7-6,.,.,TRBJ2-1,CASSLGTNILYNEQFF,TGTGCCAGCAGCTTAGGGACTAATATTTTATACAATGAGCAGTTCTTC
TRBV10-3,once,TRBD2,TRBJ2-1,CAISGERGGYNEQFF,TGTGCCATCAGTGGAGAGCGGGGGGGCTACAATGAGCAGTTCTTC
TRBV9,.,.,TRBJ2-3,CASSADGFLADTQYF,TGTGCCAGCAGCGCCGACGGGTTCTTGGCAGATACGCAGTATTTT
TRBV14,.,.,TRBJ1-1,CASSQDRAGGVGTEAFF,TGTGCCAGCAGCCAAGATAGGGCCGGAGGGGTTGGCACTGAAGCTTTCTTT
TRBV5-4,.,.,TRBJ1-2,CASSLAASQRDGYTF,TGTGCCAGCAGCTTGGCGGCATCCCAGCGGGATGGCTACACCTTC
TRBV20-1,.,.,TRBJ2-3,CSAIGAKTDTQYF,TGCAGTGCTATAGGGGCGAAGACAGATACGCAGTATTTT
TRBV5-4,.,.,TRBJ1-4,CASSLSQAGALEKLFF,TGTGCCAGCAGCTTGTCACAGGCGGGAGCCCTTGAAAAACTGTTTTTT
TRBV6-2/TRBV6-3,.,.,TRBJ2-7,CASSYRLVSYEQYF,TGTGCCAGCAGTTATCGACTGGTCTCCTACGAGCAGTACTTC
TRBV10-2,.,.,TRBJ2-1,CASTPAVLSNEQFF,TGCGCCAGCACACCGGCCGTATTATCCAATGAGCAGTTCTTC
TRBV27,once,TRBD1,TRBJ1-2,CASSFTGTGLNGYTF,TGTGCCAGCAGTTTTACCGGGACAGGCTTGAATGGCTACACCTTC
TRBV23-1,.,TRBD2,TRBJ2-3,CASSRHREAESVGTDTQYF,TGCGCCAGCAGCCGACACCGGGAGGCAGAATCGGTTGGCACAGATACGCAGTATTTT
TRBV6-2/TRBV6-3,.,.,TRBJ1-6,CASSLSWSPNSPLHF,TGTGCCAGCAGTCTATCGTGGAGCCCGAATTCACCCCTCCACTTT
TRBV29-1,.,.,TRBJ2-7,CSAFGLNEQYF,TGCAGCGCCTTCGGGCTGAACGAGCAGTACTTC
TRBV6-1,.,TRBD1,TRBJ2-6,CASRSGQGLSGANVLTF,TGTGCCAGCAGATCGGGACAGGGACTCTCTGGGGCCAACGTCCTGACTTTC
TRBV19,.,.,TRBJ1-5,CASSILRNQPQHF,TGTGCCAGTAGTATATTGCGTAATCAGCCCCAGCATTTT
TRBV7-9,.,.,TRBJ2-3,CASHNRRLTDTQYF,TGTGCCAGCCACAATCGACGGTTGACAGATACGCAGTATTTT
TRBV7-6,.,.,TRBJ1-5,CASSLLSNQPQHF,TGTGCCAGCAGCTTACTCAGCAATCAGCCCCAGCATTTT
TRBV10-3,few,.,TRBJ2-2,CAISESEGLVGLGNTGELFF,TGTGCCATCAGTGAGTCGGAAGGTCTCGTGGGACTGGGAAACACCGGGGAGCTGTTTTTT
TRBV11-2,.,.,TRBJ2-7,CASSLEFSGAYEQYF,TGTGCCAGCAGCTTAGAATTTTCAGGGGCCTACGAGCAGTACTTC
TRBV7-6,.,.,TRBJ2-1,CASRGRGYNEQFF,TGTGCCAGCAGGGGACGAGGGTACAATGAGCAGTTCTTC
TRBV19,.,TRBD2,TRBJ2-7,CASSAWTSGGYEQYF,TGTGCCAGTAGTGCTTGGACTAGCGGGGGCTACGAGCAGTACTTC
TRBV5-6,.,.,TRBJ1-1,CASSLGSTGPNTEAFF,TGTGCCAGCAGCTTGGGTTCGACAGGTCCGAACACTGAAGCTTTCTTT
TRBV11-2,.,TRBD1,TRBJ2-2,CASSLGPQLKQGAGELFF,TGTGCCAGCAGCTTAGGCCCCCAATTAAAACAGGGGGCCGGGGAGCTGTTTTTT
TRBV7-9,.,TRBD1,TRBJ1-1,CASSPGGTGGRQNTEAFF,TGTGCCAGCAGCCCCGGCGGGACAGGGGGCCGACAGAACACTGAAGCTTTCTTT
TRBV29-1,.,.,TRBJ2-1,CSVGISSYNEQFF,TGCAGCGTTGGGATTAGCTCCTACAATGAGCAGTTCTTC
TRBV5-6,.,.,TRBJ1-2,CASSLAASEYGYTF,TGTGCCAGCAGCTTGGCGGCCAGTGAATATGGCTACACCTTC
TRBV4-3,.,TRBD1,TRBJ1-4,CASSQQSTGQTTNEKLFF,TGCGCCAGCAGCCAACAAAGCACGGGACAGACAACTAATGAAAAACTGTTTTTT
TRBV29-1,.,TRBD2,TRBJ2-1,CSVEGGGGAFGGSYNEQFF,TGCAGCGTTGAAGGCGGCGGGGGGGCCTTTGGGGGCTCCTACAATGAGCAGTTCTTC